This TCR beta chain is drawn from a study of OX40 agonist ivuxolimab in advanced cancers. To note about this clone: The junction departs from germline at one end; a sequencing error may be responsible.

Method: immunoSEQ multiplex PCR; TCRdb's copy keeps in-frame clones and lacks some. The sample shows 9,500 to 15,000 clones, about 83% of them seen only once. Germline loops: CDR1 SGHNT, CDR2 YYREEE (reference sequence). CDR3 length: 14 residues. This TCR was recovered from an adult with an advanced solid tumor such as melanoma, head and neck, liver or kidney cancer. Sequences were derived from CD4+ or CD8+ T cells sorted from blood, sampled in a trial of the OX40 agonist ivuxolimab. V is TRBV5-4 and J is TRBJ1-2; no firm D call. CDR3: CASSQDWAGDGYTF. CDR3 sequence (DNA): TGCGCCAGCAGCCAAGATTGGGCAGGAGATGGCTACACCTTC.